This entry is about one T cell receptor beta chain. Its antigen is not identified. The V gene's germline CDR1 is SEHNR and CDR2 FQNEAQ (reference sequence). The CDR3 extends over 13 amino acids. Trimming removed 2 bases at V and 4 bases at J, with 8 bases between. This sample is part of a study of beta chain features in type 1 diabetes. Looking at the study overall: Examined across all samples were roughly 100 million sorted cells. The study, taken as a whole, reports: TCRB CDR3s from Type 1 diabetes patients were moderately but significantly shorter in all four CD4+ subsets. Naive, central memory and Treg TCRB repertoires seemed to resemble each other more closely in patients than they did in healthy donors.

Every isolated RNA sample was fully reverse transcribed, so sequencing captured expressed TCRB transcripts. The method was immunoSEQ multiplex PCR; TCRdb's version includes in-frame clones alone and lacks a portion of them. Of nearly 350,000 clones in the sample, 6.5% to 10% were seen once. The sequenced material came from central memory CD4+ T cells from blood. The source of this sequence is a woman between 18 and 29 years old in good health. V gene TRBV7-9 combines with J gene TRBJ1-2, with D possibly TRBD1 on 5 matching bases. The CDR3 bases are TGTGCCAGCAGCTTATCCCAGGGCTATGGCTACACCTTC. The encoded protein is CASSLSQGYGYTF.